This T cell receptor beta chain was identified in a study of CD8 T cells in Susac syndrome. The CDR3 loop spans 14 amino acids. Germline trimming cut 7 bases from V and 7 bases from J; bases unmatched to any gene: 7. Germline loops: CDR1 MGHDK, CDR2 SYGVNS. From blood CD8+ and CD4+ T cells, TCR beta sequences were generated. The multiple sclerosis controls were treatment-naive patients with relapsing-remitting disease that was stable or active. The CD8+ and CD4+ T cells were isolated magnetically using a negative isolation approach, whereas the TEMRA cells were enriched by FACS. Random hexamers were used to reverse transcribe an amount of about 0.5 to 1 ug RNA. Amplification of TCR beta CDR3 spanned 54 Vbeta and 13 Jbeta via immunoSEQ multiplex PCR. TCRdb fed the immunoSEQ multiplex PCR reads into MiXCR, producing one record per CDR3 protein. The data contain about 210,000 distinct CDR3 sequences, 95% of them seen just once; the ten biggest clones take up 0.08% to 0.095%.

The sequencing sample was made of CD4+ T cells from PBMCs. The sequence was collected from a human donor with multiple sclerosis. The chain uses TRBV25-1 and TRBJ1-6, with 7 nucleotides matching TRBD1. This CDR3 reads CASKTGAWNSPLHF. As DNA, the CDR3 is TGTGCCAGCAAAACAGGGGCTTGGAATTCACCCCTCCACTTT.